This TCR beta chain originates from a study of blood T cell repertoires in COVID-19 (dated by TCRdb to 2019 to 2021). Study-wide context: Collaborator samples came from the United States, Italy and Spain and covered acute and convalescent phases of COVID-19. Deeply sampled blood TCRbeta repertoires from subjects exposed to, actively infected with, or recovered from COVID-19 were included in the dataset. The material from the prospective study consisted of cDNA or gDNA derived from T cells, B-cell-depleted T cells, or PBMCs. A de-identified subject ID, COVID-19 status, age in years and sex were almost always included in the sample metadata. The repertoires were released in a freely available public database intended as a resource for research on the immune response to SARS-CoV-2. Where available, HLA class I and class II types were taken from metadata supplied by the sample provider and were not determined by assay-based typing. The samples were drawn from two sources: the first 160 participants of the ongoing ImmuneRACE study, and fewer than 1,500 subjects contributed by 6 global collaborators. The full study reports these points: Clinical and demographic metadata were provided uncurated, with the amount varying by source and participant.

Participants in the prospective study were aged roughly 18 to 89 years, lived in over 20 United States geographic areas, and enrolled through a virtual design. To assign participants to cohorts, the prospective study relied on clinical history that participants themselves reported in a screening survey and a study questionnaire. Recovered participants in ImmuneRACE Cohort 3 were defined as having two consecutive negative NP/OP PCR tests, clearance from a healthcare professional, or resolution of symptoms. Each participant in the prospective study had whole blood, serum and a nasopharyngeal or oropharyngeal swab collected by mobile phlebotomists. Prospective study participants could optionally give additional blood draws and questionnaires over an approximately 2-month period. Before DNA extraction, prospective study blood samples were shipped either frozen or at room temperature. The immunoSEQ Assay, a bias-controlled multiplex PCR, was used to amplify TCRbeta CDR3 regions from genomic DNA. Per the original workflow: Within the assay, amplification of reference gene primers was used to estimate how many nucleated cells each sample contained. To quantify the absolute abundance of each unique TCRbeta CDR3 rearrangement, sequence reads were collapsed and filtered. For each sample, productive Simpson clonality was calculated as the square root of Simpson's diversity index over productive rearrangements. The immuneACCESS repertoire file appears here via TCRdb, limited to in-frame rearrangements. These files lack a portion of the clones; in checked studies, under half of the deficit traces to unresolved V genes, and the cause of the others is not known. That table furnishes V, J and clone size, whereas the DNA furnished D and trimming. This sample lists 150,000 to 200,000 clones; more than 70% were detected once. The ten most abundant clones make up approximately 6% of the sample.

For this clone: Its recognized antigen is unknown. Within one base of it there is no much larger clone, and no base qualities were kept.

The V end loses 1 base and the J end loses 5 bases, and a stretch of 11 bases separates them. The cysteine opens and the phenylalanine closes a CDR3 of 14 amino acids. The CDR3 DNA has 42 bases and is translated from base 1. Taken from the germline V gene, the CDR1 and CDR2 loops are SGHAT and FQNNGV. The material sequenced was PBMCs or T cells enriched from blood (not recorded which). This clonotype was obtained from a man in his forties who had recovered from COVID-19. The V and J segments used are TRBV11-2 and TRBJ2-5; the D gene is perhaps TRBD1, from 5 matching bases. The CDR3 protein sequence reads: CASSLGIGVETQYF. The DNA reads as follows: TGTGCCAGCAGCTTAGGTATAGGGGTGGAGACCCAGTACTTC.